A single sample is the source of the 22 T cell receptor beta chains below, sequenced in a study of T cell responses to AZD1222 COVID-19 vaccine (dated by TCRdb to the early 2020s). The library was made by the immunoSEQ multiplex PCR assay. Not all clones reach the TCRdb copy of this immuneACCESS table, which keeps in-frame sequences only. Checked studies attribute under half of the gap to unresolved V genes and leave the rest unexplained. In all, the sample holds around 150,000 clones, and about nine tenths of those were seen once. Clones ranked in the top ten supply roughly 3.1% of the sample. The time point label of this sample denotes: baseline before first vaccination. Sequenced material: peripheral blood, taken on day 0 of AZD1222 vaccination. The receptors originated from an adult in good health.

This chain's CDR3 is CASSLLSANTGELFF. DNA of the CDR3: TGCGCCAGCAGTTTACTCTCGGCAAACACCGGGGAGCTGTTTTTT. V gene TRBV23-1 combines with J gene TRBJ2-2, with D hard to call. TRBV23-1 is known as an ORF, though its function is uncertain. There are 15 residues in the CDR3. V was cut by 5 bases and J by 2 bases, with 12 bases left in between.

This rearrangement joins TRBV9 to TRBJ2-5, with 13 bases matching TRBD2. This CDR3 region has 17 residues. Losses at the gene ends were 2 bases for V and 2 bases for J; bases not matched to a gene: 6. Germline V gives CDR1 SGDLS, CDR2 YYNGEE. CDR3 residues: CASSVTSGRLEQETQYF. The DNA of the CDR3 is TGTGCCAGCAGCGTGACTAGCGGGAGGTTGGAGCAAGAGACCCAGTACTTC.

CDR3 nucleotides: TGTGCCAGCAGCGGGGTCACAGATACGCAGTATTTT. Translation: CASSGVTDTQYF. The V and J genes are TRBV27 and TRBJ2-3; perhaps TRBD2 as D (5 bases). Germline V lookup: CDR1 MNHEY, CDR2 SMNVEV (reference sequence). V lost 6 bases and J lost 2, with 6 bases in between. The CDR3 is 12 amino acids.

The chain is built from TRBV9 and TRBJ2-2, with 11 bases matching TRBD2. The germline V gene encodes CDR1 SGDLS and CDR2 YYNGEE. The CDR3 is 16 amino acids. The V and J ends lost 2 bases and 1 base, in that order; junction bases with no gene match: 1. The CDR3: CASSVGTSGNTGELFF. The CDR3 DNA sequence: TGTGCCAGCAGCGTTGGGACTAGCGGGAACACCGGGGAGCTGTTTTTT.

The chain has TRBV7-9 and TRBJ1-4; no firm D call. Per the germline V gene, CDR1 is SEHNR and CDR2 is FQNEAQ (reference sequence). The ends were cut back, 1 base at V and 7 bases at J, with 16 bases in the middle. The CDR3 sequence is 16 residues long. As DNA, the CDR3 is TGTGCCAGCAGCTTAGGGGCCCCTGATTGGGGTGAAAAACTGTTTTTT. Protein sequence: CASSLGAPDWGEKLFF.

This clone was observed a single time. The chain employs TRBV7-2 and TRBJ1-1, with no clear D. Between the trimmed V and J ends, which lost 4 bases and 1 base, there was a span of 7 bases. CDR1 is SGHTA and CDR2 is FQGNSA in the germline V gene. This CDR3 contains 13 residues. The CDR3 spells CASSSQSNTEAFF. CDR3 bases: TGTGCCAGCAGCTCCCAGTCGAACACTGAAGCTTTCTTT.

The genes are TRBV12-3 or TRBV12-4 and TRBJ2-3, with 8 positions matching TRBD1. This CDR3 comprises 13 residues. V lost 3 bases and J lost 8; bases outside the gene matches: 4. The CDR3, as DNA: TGTGCCAGCAGTTTCGGGACAGGTCGTACGCAGTATTTT. Protein sequence: CASSFGTGRTQYF.

The CDR3 here is CATSPGGAGYEQYF. The DNA for the CDR3 is TGTGCCACCAGTCCTGGGGGCGCTGGGTACGAGCAGTACTTC. The chain couples TRBV15 to TRBJ2-7, with D possibly matching TRBD1 (6 bases). CDR3 length: 14 residues. Deletions cut 6 bases from V and 4 bases from J, with 16 bases between. CDR1 and CDR2 from the germline V gene are LNHNV and YYDKDF (reference sequence).

This clone appeared a few times. The J gene is TRBJ2-7, the V gene TRBV6-6; D perhaps matches TRBD1 (6 bases). The V gene lost 5 bases and the J gene lost 1 base, with 27 bases spanning the gap. This CDR3 spans 19 amino acids. The germline V gene encodes CDR1 MNHNY and CDR2 SVGAGI (reference sequence). CDR3 residues: CASSHQRRGGRTVSYEQYF. CDR3 nucleotides: TGTGCCAGCAGTCACCAACGTCGCGGAGGAAGGACAGTTTCCTACGAGCAGTACTTC.

The V and J genes are TRBV27 and TRBJ1-5, with D possibly TRBD1 on 5 matching bases. V shed 2 bases and J shed 6 bases, with 11 bases lying between them. Germline-derived CDR1 and CDR2 are MNHEY and SMNVEV (reference sequence). The CDR3 is 14 residues long. CDR3 DNA sequence: TGTGCCAGCAGTTTAATGCAGGGTAGTCAGCCCCAGCATTTT. This gives the protein CASSLMQGSQPQHF.

The rearrangement uses TRBV11-3 and TRBJ2-5; D perhaps matches TRBD1 (6 bases). Germline V gene lookup returns CDR1 SGHNT and CDR2 YENEEA. V was pared by 0 bases and J by 7 bases, with 9 bases between. This CDR3 region has 13 residues. The DNA of the CDR3 is TGTGCCAGCAGCTTAGACAGGGGTGGGACCCAGTACTTC. This codes for CASSLDRGGTQYF. The full variable domain, its missing parts supplied by reference TRBV11-3 and TRBJ2-5, is EAGVVQSPRYKIIEKKQPVAFWCNPISGHNTLYWYLQNLGQGPELLIRYENEEAVDDSQLPKDRFSAERLKGVDSTLKIQPAELGDSAVYLCASSLDRGGTQYFGPGTRLLVL.

J is TRBJ2-1 and V is TRBV7-9; D is possibly TRBD1 (6 bases). CDR1 is SEHNR and CDR2 is FQNEAQ in the germline V gene (reference sequence). V lost 5 bases to trimming and J lost 1 base, with 9 bases between them. The CDR3 has 14 amino acids. The CDR3 protein is CASSPDRSYNEQFF. The CDR3 nucleotides read TGTGCCAGCAGCCCAGACAGGTCCTACAATGAGCAGTTCTTC.

The chain has TRBV14 and TRBJ1-2, with a tentative D call TRBD1 (6 bases). Germline V gives CDR1 SGHDN, CDR2 FVKESK. V was pared by 0 bases and J by 3 bases, with 17 bases between. This CDR3 has 17 amino acids. Here the CDR3 DNA reads TGTGCCAGCAGCCAAGATTTTTGGCTCGGGGGCGACTATGGCTACACCTTC. Its protein is CASSQDFWLGGDYGYTF.

The chain couples TRBV27 to TRBJ1-5; unclear D gene. The V gene's germline CDR1 is MNHEY and CDR2 SMNVEV (reference sequence). The CDR3 loop spans 14 amino acids. V lost 1 base and J 4 bases, leaving 8 bases between the germline ends. CDR3 sequence: CASSLLGSNQPQHF. CDR3 DNA: TGTGCCAGCAGTTTATTGGGGTCGAATCAGCCCCAGCATTTT.

This clone was seen just once. As DNA, the CDR3 is TGTGCCAGCAGTAATCTATGGAATGAAAAACTGTTTTTT. Translating gives CASSNLWNEKLFF. This chain joins TRBV12-3 or TRBV12-4 and TRBJ1-4; D unclear. Trimming took off 5 bases at V and 5 bases at J, with 9 bases between the two ends. The CDR3 loop spans 13 amino acids.

This chain joins TRBV12-3 or TRBV12-4 and TRBJ2-1; TRBD2 matches at 8 bases. V lost 6 bases, J lost 6 bases, and 1 base stayed unmatched. There are 12 residues in the CDR3. CDR3 sequence: CASRAGVNEQFF. CDR3 in DNA: TGTGCCAGCAGAGCGGGGGTCAATGAGCAGTTCTTC.

This chain connects TRBV4-3 to TRBJ1-2, with TRBD1 as a possible D gene (5 bases). V was trimmed by 0 bases and J by 2 bases, leaving 10 bases between them. The length of the CDR3 is 15 residues. Germline loops: CDR1 LGHNA, CDR2 YSLEER. DNA of the CDR3: TGCGCCAGCAGCCAAGAAGCAGGGCTAAACTATGGCTACACCTTC. This translates into CASSQEAGLNYGYTF.

The genes are TRBV18 and TRBJ2-1, with TRBD2 identical over 7 bases. J lost 5 bases, V lost 1 base, and 5 bases had no gene match. The CDR3 runs to 15 residues. Germline V gene data show CDR1 as KGHSH and CDR2 as LQKENI. The CDR3 bases are TGTGCCAGCTCACCACTGACGGGGGGAAACAATGAGCAGTTCTTC. Amino acids: CASSPLTGGNNEQFF.

The chain uses TRBV7-8 and TRBJ2-5; tentatively, D is TRBD1 (5 bases). V dropped 0 bases and J dropped 5 bases, with 10 bases sitting between them. Germline V gene sequence: CDR1 SGHVS, CDR2 FQNEAQ. This CDR3 has 14 residues. The CDR3 DNA is TGTGCCAGCAGCTTAGCCAGGGTAGGGGAGACCCAGTACTTC. Residues: CASSLARVGETQYF.

The V and J genes are TRBV5-1 and TRBJ1-3; 7 nucleotides line up with TRBD1. CDR3 length: 17 residues. Germline V CDR1 and CDR2: SGHRS, YFSETQ. J lost 3 bases, V lost 3 bases, and 12 bases had no gene match. CDR3: CASSSSTGAGVGNTIYF. The CDR3 region has the DNA TGCGCCAGCAGCTCCTCCACAGGGGCCGGAGTTGGAAACACCATATATTTT.

The V gene is TRBV3-1 (or the pseudogene TRBV3-2), the J gene TRBJ2-2; a possible D gene is TRBD1 (8 bases). The V and J ends lost 1 base and 6 bases respectively, with 12 bases between them. CDR1 LGHDT and CDR2 YNNKEL come from the germline V gene (reference sequence). CDR3 length: 15 residues. CDR3 in amino acids: CASSQGQGRAGELFF. CDR3 DNA sequence: TGTGCCAGCAGCCAAGGACAGGGGAGGGCCGGGGAGCTGTTTTTT.

CDR3 loop: CASSRRTGYNSPLHF. In nucleotides, the CDR3 is TGTGCCAGCAGCCGGAGGACAGGTTATAATTCACCCCTCCACTTT. The V gene is TRBV7-2, the J gene TRBJ1-6; TRBD1 matches at 7 bases. This CDR3 has 15 residues. Germline CDR1 reads SGHTA; CDR2 reads FQGNSA. V lost 5 bases to trimming and J lost 4 bases; unmatched junction nucleotides: 5.